The 20 T cell receptor beta chains below were found in one sample sequenced in a study of shared clonotypes between healthy human individuals. TCRdb's copy holds only in-frame clones and misses some; the assay was immunoSEQ multiplex PCR. The top ten clones hold over 0.12% of a sample with 2,500,000 or so clones, approximately 92% of them seen once. Sequencing was carried out using naive CD4+ T cells sorted from blood. Subset of the sample: CD45RA+ positively selected. The receptors here all came from a man between 18 and 35 years old in good health.

The gene calls are TRBV4-3 and TRBJ2-2; tentative D call: TRBD2 (6 bases). Germline CDR1 and CDR2: LGHNA and YSLEER. Trimming left V 3 bases short and J 5 bases short, with 22 bases between. The CDR3 is 18 amino acids. Here the CDR3 reads CASSQGVTRTLGTGELFF. The CDR3 DNA is TGCGCCAGCAGCCAGGGGGTGACTAGGACGTTAGGAACCGGGGAGCTGTTTTTT.

This sequence joins TRBV7-8 and TRBJ2-7; D might be TRBD2 (6 bases). V lost 6 bases and J 6 bases, leaving 18 bases between the germline ends. The CDR3 runs 14 residues. Germline V CDR1 and CDR2: SGHVS, FQNEAQ. As DNA, the CDR3 is TGTGCCAGCAGTCCCATCGGAGGGGTGGGCGAGCAGTACTTC. This sequence encodes CASSPIGGVGEQYF.

The chain uses TRBV10-3 and TRBJ2-3; D is possibly TRBD2 (5 bases). V was cut by 3 bases and J by 1 base, with 14 bases left in between. This CDR3 has 16 residues. Germline V gene data show CDR1 as ENHRY and CDR2 as SYGVKD. DNA of the CDR3: TGTGCCATCAGTGATCCTTTGAGGCGGGGCACAGATACGCAGTATTTT. This sequence encodes CAISDPLRRGTDTQYF.

The chain recombines TRBV5-1 with TRBJ1-2; 9 bases match TRBD1. Germline V CDR1 and CDR2: SGHRS, YFSETQ. The CDR3 has 12 amino acids. J lost 10 bases, V lost 2 bases, and 3 bases had no gene match. CDR3: CASSLDRGVYTF. DNA of the CDR3: TGCGCCAGCAGCTTAGACAGGGGGGTCTACACCTTC.

V is TRBV18 and J is TRBJ2-1; D gene ambiguous. Germline V gene data show CDR1 as KGHSH and CDR2 as LQKENI. V lost 0 bases and J lost 0, with 12 bases in between. The CDR3 is 17 amino acids. CDR3 protein: CASSPPRNSFSYNEQFF. The CDR3 coding sequence is TGTGCCAGCTCACCACCAAGAAACAGCTTCTCCTACAATGAGCAGTTCTTC.

This chain connects TRBV4-3 to TRBJ2-2; 10 nucleotides line up with TRBD2. CDR3 length: 18 amino acids. Looked up from germline, CDR1 is LGHNA and CDR2 is YSLEER. With V trimmed by 4 bases and J by 6 bases, 14 bases remained unmatched. CDR3 in amino acids: CASSPRPSGGVSAGELFF. The CDR3 coding sequence is TGCGCCAGCAGCCCCAGACCGAGCGGGGGGGTTAGCGCCGGGGAGCTGTTTTTT.

This clone was recorded only once. The chain carries TRBV19 and TRBJ1-2; D is ambiguous. The ends were cut back, 1 base at V and 2 bases at J, with 8 bases in the middle. CDR3 size: 14 residues. Germline CDR1 is LNHDA and CDR2 is SQIVND (reference sequence). The CDR3 loop is CASSIGKENYGYTF. Here the CDR3 DNA reads TGTGCCAGTAGTATAGGAAAGGAGAACTATGGCTACACCTTC.

J is TRBJ1-1 and V is TRBV7-2; TRBD1 matches 8 bases. The V gene's germline CDR1 is SGHTA and CDR2 FQGNSA. This CDR3 is 13 amino acids long. Trimming at V came to 5 bases and at J to 11 bases, leaving 10 bases not matched to a gene. The CDR3 DNA follows: TGTGCCAGCAGCACCCGACAGGGGCTGGGGGCTTTCTTT. Its protein is CASSTRQGLGAFF.

V gene TRBV4-1 combines with J gene TRBJ1-6; D perhaps matches TRBD1 (6 bases). Trimming took 0 bases from V and 0 from J, leaving 12 bases between them. Germline CDR1 is MGHRA and CDR2 is YSYEKL. This CDR3 region has 18 residues. DNA for the CDR3: TGCGCCAGCAGCCAAGATAGGGGGGGTTACTCCTATAATTCACCCCTCCACTTT. It specifies CASSQDRGGYSYNSPLHF.

The chain carries TRBV6-1 and TRBJ1-6; D is perhaps TRBD1 (5 bases). The germline gives CDR1 MNHNS, CDR2 SASEGT. V was pared by 4 bases and J by 6 bases, with 13 bases between. The CDR3 extends over 15 amino acids. CDR3 in amino acids: CASSVQGELNSPLHF. The CDR3 DNA reads as TGTGCCAGCAGTGTTCAGGGCGAACTTAATTCACCCCTCCACTTT.

V is TRBV6-5 and J is TRBJ2-7, with D unclear. Germline values: CDR1 MNHEY, CDR2 SVGAGI. V lost 7 bases and J 6 bases, leaving 13 bases between the germline ends. The CDR3 runs to 12 residues. This CDR3 is CASNSEVGEQYF. CDR3 bases: TGTGCCAGCAATTCCGAAGTCGGCGAGCAGTACTTC.

The chain uses TRBV7-2 and TRBJ2-1; 9 bases align to TRBD2. The CDR3 is made up of 14 amino acids. Unmatched junction bases numbered 8, after V lost 5 bases and J lost 9 bases. Germline values: CDR1 SGHTA, CDR2 FQGNSA. Here the CDR3 reads CASSRGRASSEQFF. In DNA, the CDR3 is TGTGCCAGCAGCCGCGGGAGGGCCTCCTCTGAGCAGTTCTTC.

The V call is TRBV6-5, the J call TRBJ2-4; D tentatively fits TRBD1 or TRBD2 (6 bases each). V was trimmed by 3 bases and J by 2 bases, leaving 8 bases between them. Germline assignment: CDR1 MNHEY and CDR2 SVGAGI. The CDR3 length is 14 residues. This CDR3 is CASSYGGPKNIQYF. The CDR3, as DNA: TGTGCCAGCAGTTATGGGGGGCCCAAAAACATTCAGTACTTC.

The count of this clone is one. The chain uses TRBV27 and TRBJ1-2, with TRBD1 matching over 7 bases. J gave up 4 bases and V 3 bases, and 8 bases lay outside the gene matches. In germline, CDR1 is MNHEY, CDR2 SMNVEV (reference sequence). The CDR3 length is 15 residues. The CDR3 nucleotides read TGTGCCAGCAGTTTGAACAGACAGGGTACCTATGGCTACACCTTC. Residues: CASSLNRQGTYGYTF.

The chain recombines TRBV10-1 with TRBJ2-1; unclear D gene. CDR1 and CDR2 from the germline V gene are WNHNN and SYGVQD (reference sequence). The CDR3 has 13 residues. Trimming pared 4 bases from V and 0 bases from J, leaving 4 bases between. The DNA of the CDR3 is TGCGCCAGCAGTGCTACCTCCTACAATGAGCAGTTCTTC. It is translated as CASSATSYNEQFF.

The chain recombines TRBV5-4 with TRBJ2-1, with 7 bases matching TRBD1. The CDR3 sequence is 16 residues long. From germline, CDR1 is SGHNT and CDR2 YYREEE (reference sequence). J was trimmed by 5 bases and V by 2 bases; bases with no gene match: 10. The CDR3 spells CASSFPNWDRDNEQFF. The CDR3 nucleotides read TGTGCCAGCAGCTTCCCAAATTGGGACAGAGACAATGAGCAGTTCTTC.

The V gene is TRBV9, the J gene TRBJ2-2, with a possible D match to TRBD2 (6 bases). This CDR3 is 14 amino acids long. With 5 bases removed from V and 4 bases from J, the gap between germline ends came to 12 bases. The germline CDR1 and CDR2 sequences are SGDLS and YYNGEE. CDR3 residues: CASRTGETTGELFF. CDR3 bases: TGTGCCAGCAGGACGGGGGAGACCACCGGGGAGCTGTTTTTT.

The chain combines TRBV5-1 with TRBJ1-6; D gene ambiguous. The ends were cut back, 1 base at V and 6 bases at J, with 11 bases in the middle. The CDR3 spans 15 residues. Germline V gives CDR1 SGHRS, CDR2 YFSETQ. The CDR3 DNA sequence: TGCGCCAGCAGCTTGTGGGCAGAGAGTAATTCACCCCTCCACTTT. This codes for CASSLWAESNSPLHF.

This chain uses TRBV9 with TRBJ2-1; 8 bases agree with TRBD2. Germline lookup yields CDR1 SGDLS and CDR2 YYNGEE. The CDR3 covers 17 residues. Trimming took 0 bases from V and 1 from J; bases not matched to a gene: 6. The CDR3 is CASSVGGRLASYNEQFF. In DNA form, the CDR3 reads TGTGCCAGCAGCGTAGGAGGAAGACTAGCGTCCTACAATGAGCAGTTCTTC.

This sequence joins TRBV6-1 and TRBJ2-7, with TRBD1 matching 8 bases. The CDR3 is 15 residues long. The V segment lost 3 bases and the J segment 3 bases; nucleotides outside the gene matches: 7. The germline CDR1 and CDR2 sequences are MNHNS and SASEGT. The CDR3 loop is CASSEGKTGGYEQYF. CDR3 DNA: TGTGCCAGCAGTGAGGGAAAAACAGGGGGCTACGAGCAGTACTTC.